The 7 T cell receptor beta chains below come from one sample, sequenced in a study of blood T cell repertoires in COVID-19. TCRdb's copy holds only in-frame clones and misses some; the assay was immunoSEQ multiplex PCR. Of 52,000 or so clones listed, 90% are singletons. Sequencing input: peripheral blood. These receptors were taken from an elderly woman with acute or convalescent COVID-19.

The chain joins TRBV18 to TRBJ2-7; 12 bases agree with TRBD1. Germline V gene lookup returns CDR1 KGHSH and CDR2 LQKENI. The V and J ends lost 4 bases and 2 bases, in that order; junction bases with no gene match: 12. The CDR3 contains 18 residues. This CDR3 reads CASSLVGTGGARPYEQYF. In DNA, the CDR3 is TGTGCCAGCTCACTCGTCGGGACAGGGGGCGCCCGGCCCTACGAGCAGTACTTC.

The chain uses TRBV7-3 and TRBJ2-5; TRBD2 aligns across 12 bases. The CDR3 runs to 15 residues. CDR1 and CDR2 (germline): SGHTA, FQGTGA. V shed 5 bases, J shed 2 bases, and the junction held 3 bases outside the gene matches. CDR3 bases: TGTGCCAGCAGCCCCGGGACTAGCGGGCAAGAGACCCAGTACTTC. Translating gives CASSPGTSGQETQYF.

DNA for the CDR3: TGTGCCAGCAGTGAATCAGCGGCAAGGGAGACCCAGTACTTC. Translated: CASSESAARETQYF. V is TRBV6-1 and J is TRBJ2-5, with D perhaps TRBD2 (5 bases). CDR3 size: 14 residues. V gave up 2 bases and J gave up 5 bases, with 12 bases separating them. In germline, CDR1 is MNHNS, CDR2 SASEGT.

The CDR3 loop is CASSNLGTLGYTF. The CDR3 DNA follows: TGTGCCAGCAGTAATTTGGGGACACTCGGCTACACCTTC. The V call is TRBV12-3 or TRBV12-4, the J call TRBJ1-2, with a weak D call TRBD1 (6 bases). CDR3 length: 13 amino acids. The ends were cut back, 5 bases at V and 8 bases at J, with 15 bases in the middle.

The CDR3 DNA sequence: TGTGCCAGTAGTATGAGGGGACAGGGGGCCGATACGCAGTATTTT. It codes for CASSMRGQGADTQYF. V and J are TRBV19 and TRBJ2-3; 12 nucleotides match TRBD1. V trimming: 3 bases; J trimming: 6 bases; junction bases outside the gene matches: 4. The germline CDR1 and CDR2 sequences are LNHDA and SQIVND (reference sequence). The CDR3 contains 15 residues.

V usage is TRBV7-2 and J usage is TRBJ1-4, with a weak D call TRBD1 (5 bases). The CDR3 length is 14 residues. V lost 3 bases, J lost 10 bases, and 15 bases lay in between. Germline CDR1 reads SGHTA; CDR2 reads FQGNSA. The CDR3 DNA reads as TGTGCCAGCAGCTTGTGGGGCGAATCTCGAAAACTGTTTTTT. Protein: CASSLWGESRKLFF.

This sequence joins TRBV6-1 and TRBJ2-7, with 9 bases aligning to TRBD2. Germline CDR1 MNHNS, CDR2 SASEGT. V trimming: 2 bases; J trimming: 3 bases; junction bases outside the gene matches: 5. This CDR3 spans 15 amino acids. The CDR3 loop reads CASSELGLAGYEQYF. For the CDR3, the DNA is TGTGCCAGCAGTGAATTGGGACTAGCCGGCTACGAGCAGTACTTC.